The 17 T cell receptor beta chains below all came from one sample that was sequenced in a study of cytomegalovirus exposure and HLA in healthy donors. PCR primers comprised 60 Vbeta and 13 Jbeta primers. Only in-frame clones appear in the TCRdb table, and some are missing; sequencing was by immunoSEQ multiplex PCR. The sample comprises 250,000 to 300,000 clones, about four fifths of which are singletons, and roughly 2% rests with the top ten. What was sequenced was PBMCs. These receptors were collected from a woman aged 40 to 49 in good health and CMV-seropositive.

CDR3 DNA sequence: TGTGCCAGCAGTGAATCTCGACTAGCGGGCACAGATACGCAGTATTTT. Residues: CASSESRLAGTDTQYF. The J gene is TRBJ2-3, the V gene TRBV25-1, with 9 nucleotides matching TRBD2. CDR3 length: 16 amino acids. The ends lost 1 base at V and 1 base at J; junction bases unmatched: 3. Germline assignment: CDR1 MGHDK and CDR2 SYGVNS.

This clone was counted a few times. The chain couples TRBV30 to TRBJ1-6; possibly TRBD1 for D (6 bases). The germline gives CDR1 GTSNPN, CDR2 SVGIG (reference sequence). The CDR3 has 14 residues. Trimming removed 0 bases from V and 7 bases from J, with 10 bases in between. CDR3 in amino acids: CAWSVGGINSPLHF. In nucleotides, the CDR3 is TGTGCCTGGAGTGTAGGGGGAATAAATTCACCCCTCCACTTT.

This chain joins TRBV9 and TRBJ2-2; 7 positions match TRBD2. Germline loops: CDR1 SGDLS, CDR2 YYNGEE. J gave up 1 base and V 2 bases, and 2 bases lay outside the gene matches. CDR3 length: 15 residues. The CDR3 reads CASSVPSGNTGELFF. As DNA, the CDR3 is TGTGCCAGCAGCGTCCCTAGCGGGAACACCGGGGAGCTGTTTTTT.

The chain carries TRBV10-2 and TRBJ1-6; 8 nucleotides align to TRBD1. Germline loops: CDR1 WSHSY, CDR2 SAAADI. The CDR3 contains 14 residues. The V gene end was trimmed by 6 bases and the J gene end by 5 bases; junction bases not matched to a gene: 3. The CDR3 nucleotides are TGCGCCAGCAGAAGGGGACAGGATAATTCACCCCTCCACTTT. The encoded protein is CASRRGQDNSPLHF.

The chain employs TRBV5-1 and TRBJ1-4, with TRBD1 matching 7 bases. Per germline, CDR1 SGHRS and CDR2 YFSETQ. CDR3 length: 14 amino acids. After removal of 2 bases from V and 6 bases from J, the junction contained 4 bases not matched to a gene. The CDR3 bases are TGCGCCAGCAGCTTAGGGGGCGCCGATGAAAAACTGTTTTTT. It specifies CASSLGGADEKLFF.

This chain joins TRBV2 and TRBJ1-4; D is possibly TRBD1 (6 bases). This CDR3 is built from 15 residues. The germline V and J ends were trimmed by 3 bases and 0 bases, with 8 bases remaining between them. Germline V gives CDR1 SNHLY, CDR2 FYNNEI. CDR3 loop: CASSDRGSTNEKLFF. The CDR3 DNA is TGTGCCAGCAGTGACAGGGGTTCAACTAATGAAAAACTGTTTTTT.

V and J are TRBV7-8 and TRBJ2-3, with 8 bases identical to TRBD1. Per the germline V gene, CDR1 is SGHVS and CDR2 is FQNEAQ. Trimming at V came to 1 base and at J to 3 bases, leaving 6 bases not matched to a gene. The CDR3 totals 16 residues. CDR3 sequence: CASSLEGTGGTDTQYF. CDR3 coding DNA: TGTGCCAGCAGCTTAGAAGGGACAGGCGGTACAGATACGCAGTATTTT.

V gene TRBV6-1 combines with J gene TRBJ2-1; D is possibly TRBD1 (5 bases). This CDR3 has 13 residues. Trimming stripped 11 bases from V and 8 bases from J, with 19 bases between. Germline V CDR1 and CDR2: MNHNS, SASEGT. In nucleotides, the CDR3 is TGTGCCGTACTAAGAGACAGTTTCTATGAGCAGTTCTTC. Translated: CAVLRDSFYEQFF.

The rearrangement links TRBV12-5 to TRBJ2-1; TRBD1 agrees at 8 bases. CDR1 is LGHNT, CDR2 FRNRAP, per germline. With V trimmed by 1 base and J by 4 bases, 0 bases remained unmatched. The CDR3 runs 14 residues. DNA for the CDR3: TGTGCTAGTGGTTTGGGACAGGGGTACAATGAGCAGTTCTTC. Translated: CASGLGQGYNEQFF.

In this sample, this clone turned up a few times. The chain recombines TRBV5-4 with TRBJ2-1, with a weak D call TRBD1 (6 bases). The germline gives CDR1 SGHNT, CDR2 YYREEE (reference sequence). CDR3 size: 14 residues. V was cut by 0 bases and J by 11 bases, with 15 bases left in between. CDR3 residues: CASSLDLQGNQQFF. In DNA form, the CDR3 reads TGTGCCAGCAGCTTGGATCTCCAGGGGAATCAGCAGTTCTTC.

V and J are TRBV5-1 and TRBJ1-1; TRBD1 matches 7 bases. The trim removed 0 bases at V and 7 bases at J, leaving 3 bases unmatched. The CDR3 totals 13 residues. Per germline, CDR1 SGHRS and CDR2 YFSETQ. The CDR3 coding sequence is TGCGCCAGCAGCTTGGGGGACAGCAATGAAGCTTTCTTT. Translating it yields CASSLGDSNEAFF.

The V and J genes are TRBV28 and TRBJ1-3, with D possibly being TRBD1 (5 bases). Trimming pared 8 bases from V and 8 bases from J, leaving 19 bases between. The CDR3 spans 14 residues. Germline V gives CDR1 MDHEN, CDR2 SYDVKM. The CDR3 spells CASRAGGAADTIYF. The DNA of the CDR3 is TGTGCCAGCCGGGCCGGAGGGGCGGCGGACACCATATATTTT.

The chain uses TRBV4-3 and TRBJ1-4, with 9 bases lining up with TRBD1. This CDR3 is built from 14 residues. The germline gives CDR1 LGHNA, CDR2 YSLEER. V lost 4 bases to trimming and J lost 6 bases; unmatched junction nucleotides: 3. The CDR3 DNA sequence: TGCGCCAGCAGCCCCCGGACAGGGGATGAAAAACTGTTTTTT. Translating gives CASSPRTGDEKLFF.

V gene TRBV27 combines with J gene TRBJ1-5; D may be TRBD1 (6 bases). Trimming took off 5 bases at V and 1 base at J, with 15 bases between the two ends. Per the germline V gene, CDR1 is MNHEY and CDR2 is SMNVEV (reference sequence). This CDR3 is 16 amino acids long. The CDR3 is CASSPGVAYSNQPQHF. The CDR3 DNA follows: TGTGCCAGCAGTCCAGGGGTGGCTTACAGCAATCAGCCCCAGCATTTT.

This chain links TRBV27 with TRBJ2-2, with 10 bases fitting TRBD2. The V gene end was trimmed by 4 bases and the J gene end by 4 bases; junction bases not matched to a gene: 9. Germline V gives CDR1 MNHEY, CDR2 SMNVEV (reference sequence). CDR3 length: 17 amino acids. The CDR3: CASSSPSGRDFTGELFF. In DNA, the CDR3 is TGTGCCAGCAGTTCCCCTAGCGGGAGAGATTTCACCGGGGAGCTGTTTTTT.

V usage is TRBV29-1 and J usage is TRBJ2-5, with D possibly matching TRBD2 (7 bases). There are 13 residues in the CDR3. Germline lookup yields CDR1 SQVTM and CDR2 ANQGSEA. The ends were cut back, 5 bases at V and 9 bases at J, with 19 bases in the middle. The DNA for the CDR3 is TGCAGCGTTCGGGACCCAGGGAGGGGGGCCCAGTACTTC. Its protein product is CSVRDPGRGAQYF.

The V and J genes are TRBV5-1 and TRBJ1-2; maybe TRBD1 (6 bases). Trimming removed 2 bases at V and 8 bases at J, with 16 bases between. Per the germline V gene, CDR1 is SGHRS and CDR2 is YFSETQ. CDR3 length: 14 residues. CDR3 protein: CASSFGTTHGGYTF. CDR3 coding DNA: TGCGCCAGCAGCTTTGGGACAACCCACGGGGGCTACACCTTC. The whole variable domain, remainder taken from reference TRBV5-1 and TRBJ1-2, is KAGVTQTPRYLIKTRGQQVTLSCSPISGHRSVSWYQQTPGQGLQFLFEYFSETQRNKGNFPGRFSGRQFSNSRSEMNVSTLELGDSALYLCASSFGTTHGGYTFGSGTRLTVV.